These 19 T cell receptor beta chains were all obtained from the same sample, sequenced in a study of T cell responses to AZD1222 COVID-19 vaccine. Clones were sequenced by immunoSEQ multiplex PCR, and TCRdb holds only the in-frame ones, with some missing. This sample has 200,000 to 250,000 clones; 94% occur once, and the top ten carry over 1.5%. This specimen consisted of peripheral blood, obtained 28 days after the second dose of the MenACWY control vaccine. The receptor set was obtained from an adult who received the MenACWY meningococcal vaccine as a control.

This clone has a single count. The genes are TRBV20-1 and TRBJ1-1; possible D gene TRBD1, 5 bases. CDR3 length: 11 amino acids. V lost 6 bases and J lost 4, with 9 bases in between. Looked up from germline, CDR1 is DFQATT and CDR2 is SNEGSKA (reference sequence). The CDR3 here is CSAQGSTEAFF. CDR3 sequence (DNA): TGCAGTGCCCAGGGAAGCACTGAAGCTTTCTTT.

CDR3 coding DNA: TGTGCCAGCTCACGCGGGGGTTTCTCTGGGGCCAACGTCCTGACTTTC. It codes for CASSRGGFSGANVLTF. This chain connects TRBV18 to TRBJ2-6, with TRBD2 identical over 7 bases. Per the germline V gene, CDR1 is KGHSH and CDR2 is LQKENI. V was clipped by 4 bases and J by 0 bases; unmatched bases: 3. This CDR3 contains 16 residues.

The rearrangement uses TRBV5-6 and TRBJ2-7; 10 bases fit TRBD2. CDR3 length: 14 amino acids. The ends lost 3 bases at V and 5 bases at J; junction bases unmatched: 5. The V gene's germline CDR1 is SGHDT and CDR2 YYEEEE. CDR3 bases: TGTGCCAGCAGCTCCCAGCGGGGGGGAAACGAGCAGTACTTC. Translating gives CASSSQRGGNEQYF. Based on the CDR3 plus reference TRBV5-6 and TRBJ2-7, the full variable domain is DAGVTQSPTHLIKTRGQQVTLRCSPKSGHDTVSWYQQALGQGPQFIFQYYEEEERQRGNFPDRFSGHQFPNYSSELNVNALLLGDSALYLCASSSQRGGNEQYFGPGTRLTVT.

This sequence joins TRBV6-6 and TRBJ2-7; possibly TRBD1 for D (5 bases). Trimming cost V 0 bases and J 1 base, with 7 bases left between them. The germline V gene has CDR1 MNHNY and CDR2 SVGAGI (reference sequence). The CDR3 loop spans 14 amino acids. CDR3 DNA sequence: TGTGCCAGCAGTTACTCGACAGAATCCTACGAGCAGTACTTC. Encoded protein: CASSYSTESYEQYF.

The chain's CDR3 is CATSRVWTGPGRETQYF. For the CDR3, the DNA is TGTGCCACCAGCAGAGTCTGGACAGGTCCCGGGCGGGAGACCCAGTACTTC. The V gene is TRBV15, the J gene TRBJ2-5; 7 nucleotides match TRBD1. CDR3 length: 17 residues. V shed 1 base and J 5 bases; nucleotides not matched to a gene: 13. CDR1 is LNHNV and CDR2 is YYDKDF in the germline V gene (reference sequence).

The chain joins TRBV27 to TRBJ1-4; 8 nucleotides align to TRBD1. V lost 5 bases, J lost 10 bases, and 12 bases stayed unmatched. Germline V gene sequence: CDR1 MNHEY, CDR2 SMNVEV (reference sequence). CDR3 length: 15 residues. The CDR3 nucleotides read TGTGCCAGCAGTCCTAGGACAGGGTTAGGAGGAAAACTGTTTTTT. This sequence encodes CASSPRTGLGGKLFF.

The rearrangement uses TRBV30 and TRBJ1-1; D is unclear. Germline CDR1 and CDR2: GTSNPN and SVGIG (reference sequence). The CDR3 sequence is 15 residues long. V lost 8 bases and J 4 bases, leaving 23 bases between the germline ends. In nucleotides, the CDR3 is TGTGCCGGATCTGCAACCCAAACTCCTTCCACTGAAGCTTTCTTT. Encoded protein: CAGSATQTPSTEAFF.

This clone was counted a single time. The chain is built from TRBV24-1 and TRBJ2-1; D gene ambiguous. The CDR3 length is 13 residues. CDR1 and CDR2 (germline): KGHDR, SFDVKD. V was cut by 5 bases and J by 4 bases, with 8 bases left in between. CDR3 coding DNA: TGTGCCACCAGTGCCACGACGTACAATGAGCAGTTCTTC. Encoded protein: CATSATTYNEQFF.

The V call is TRBV5-5, the J call TRBJ1-6; the match to TRBD1 covers 9 bases. This CDR3 has 15 residues. CDR1 SGHKS and CDR2 YYEKEE come from the germline V gene (reference sequence). Germline trimming cut 4 bases from V and 9 bases from J; bases unmatched to any gene: 8. Written as DNA, the CDR3 is TGTGCCAGCAGCGATCCGGGACAGGGTCCTTCACCCCTCCACTTT. Translating gives CASSDPGQGPSPLHF. The full variable domain, in which reference TRBV5-5 and TRBJ1-6 provide the parts outside the CDR3, is DAGVTQSPTHLIKTRGQQVTLRCSPISGHKSVSWYQQVLGQGPQFIFQYYEKEERGRGNFPDRFSARQFPNYSSELNVNALLLGDSALYLCASSDPGQGPSPLHFGNGTRLTVT.

The V gene is TRBV24-1, the J gene TRBJ1-2; no definite D call. The CDR3 runs 13 residues. V lost 2 bases, J lost 3 bases, and 6 bases lay in between. Germline V gene lookup returns CDR1 KGHDR and CDR2 SFDVKD. CDR3 protein: CATSDSGHYGYTF. CDR3 sequence (DNA): TGTGCCACCAGTGATTCCGGACACTATGGCTACACCTTC.

This clone has a single count. The chain carries TRBV7-2 and TRBJ2-7; 9 positions match TRBD1. CDR1 and CDR2 from the germline V gene are SGHTA and FQGNSA. The CDR3 loop spans 15 amino acids. V gave up 4 bases and J gave up 4 bases; unmatched junction bases: 8. The CDR3 protein is CASSSAGTGMYEQYF. CDR3 bases: TGTGCCAGCAGCTCAGCCGGGACAGGGATGTACGAGCAGTACTTC.

The gene calls are TRBV2 and TRBJ1-2; tentative D call: TRBD1 (6 bases). Germline CDR1 and CDR2: SNHLY and FYNNEI. The CDR3 consists of 15 residues. V lost 3 bases, J lost 4 bases, and 15 bases lay in between. The CDR3 nucleotides read TGTGCCAGCAGTGATCGGGAGGGGGTGGGCTATGGCTACACCTTC. Protein product: CASSDREGVGYGYTF.

This clone was seen more than once but under ten times. This chain links TRBV20-1 with TRBJ1-2, with D uncertain. Germline CDR1 reads DFQATT; CDR2 reads SNEGSKA (reference sequence). V was clipped by 0 bases and J by 8 bases, with 4 bases between them. The CDR3 consists of 10 residues. CDR3: CSARESGYTF. DNA of the CDR3: TGCAGTGCTAGAGAATCCGGCTACACCTTC.

J is TRBJ2-7 and V is TRBV9; 9 nucleotides line up with TRBD1. There are 16 residues in the CDR3. Germline V CDR1 and CDR2: SGDLS, YYNGEE. V gave up 4 bases and J gave up 4 bases; unmatched junction bases: 12. The CDR3 here is CASSNPGTGNRYEQYF. The CDR3 DNA is TGTGCCAGCAGCAACCCCGGGACAGGGAACAGGTACGAGCAGTACTTC.

This chain uses TRBV19 with TRBJ1-1, with TRBD1 matching over 9 bases. Germline values: CDR1 LNHDA, CDR2 SQIVND (reference sequence). The CDR3 length is 15 residues. V lost 6 bases and J lost 5; bases outside the gene matches: 10. The CDR3 reads CASRRTGTGFTEAFF. The CDR3 bases are TGTGCCAGTAGGCGAACCGGGACAGGGTTTACTGAAGCTTTCTTT.

The chain links TRBV19 to TRBJ1-1, with 8 nucleotides matching TRBD1. This CDR3 contains 15 residues. CDR1 LNHDA and CDR2 SQIVND come from the germline V gene (reference sequence). Trimming cost V 6 bases and J 4 bases; bases outside gene matches: 10. In DNA, the CDR3 is TGTGCCAGTAGCTCGGGACAGGCGGGTCCCACTGAAGCTTTCTTT. Residues: CASSSGQAGPTEAFF.

This sequence joins TRBV4-1 and TRBJ2-7; D is possibly TRBD2 (5 bases). The CDR3 covers 15 residues. The V gene lost 0 bases and the J gene lost 1 base, with 10 bases spanning the gap. Germline CDR1 is MGHRA and CDR2 is YSYEKL. CDR3 coding DNA: TGCGCCAGCAGCCAAGATGGTGGGAGTTCCTACGAGCAGTACTTC. This codes for CASSQDGGSSYEQYF.

The V and J genes are TRBV7-9 and TRBJ1-4, with D hard to call. Trimming left V 1 base short and J 4 bases short, with 13 bases between. Germline V gene lookup returns CDR1 SEHNR and CDR2 FQNEAQ (reference sequence). The CDR3 is 16 residues long. The CDR3 DNA reads as TGTGCCAGCAGCTTAGTGGTTTTAGGGATTAATGAAAAACTGTTTTTT. Translating it yields CASSLVVLGINEKLFF.

J is TRBJ1-4 and V is TRBV7-8, with 7 bases matching TRBD1. Germline-derived CDR1 and CDR2 are SGHVS and FQNEAQ. CDR3 length: 16 residues. The junction had 7 bases not matched to a gene; V was cut back by 1 base and J by 5 bases. The CDR3 here is CASSLVPGQQNEKLFF. The CDR3 DNA reads TGTGCCAGCAGCTTAGTTCCGGGACAGCAAAATGAAAAACTGTTTTTT. The whole variable domain, remainder taken from reference TRBV7-8 and TRBJ1-4, is GAGVSQSPRYKVAKRGQDVALRCDPISGHVSLFWYQQALGQGPEFLTYFQNEAQLDKSGLPSDRFFAERPEGSVSTLKIQRTQQEDSAVYLCASSLVPGQQNEKLFFGSGTQLSVL.